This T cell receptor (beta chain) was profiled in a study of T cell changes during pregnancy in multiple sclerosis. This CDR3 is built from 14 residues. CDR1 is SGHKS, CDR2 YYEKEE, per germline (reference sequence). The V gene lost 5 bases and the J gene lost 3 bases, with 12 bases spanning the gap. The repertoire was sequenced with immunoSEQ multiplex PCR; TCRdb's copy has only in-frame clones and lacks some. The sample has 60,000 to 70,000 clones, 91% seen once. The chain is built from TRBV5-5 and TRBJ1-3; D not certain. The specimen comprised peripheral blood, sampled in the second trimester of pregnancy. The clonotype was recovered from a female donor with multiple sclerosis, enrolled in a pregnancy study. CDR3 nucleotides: TGTGCCAGCAGGGCGCCGGGTGGTGGAAACACCATATATTTT. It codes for CASRAPGGGNTIYF.